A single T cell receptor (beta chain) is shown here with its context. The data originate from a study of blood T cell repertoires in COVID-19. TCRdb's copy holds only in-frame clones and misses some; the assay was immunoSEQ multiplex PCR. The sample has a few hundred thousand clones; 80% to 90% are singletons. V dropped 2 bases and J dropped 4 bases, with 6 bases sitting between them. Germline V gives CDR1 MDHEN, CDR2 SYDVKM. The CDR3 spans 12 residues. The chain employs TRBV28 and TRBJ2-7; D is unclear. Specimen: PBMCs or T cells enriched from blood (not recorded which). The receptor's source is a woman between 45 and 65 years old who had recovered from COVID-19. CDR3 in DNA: TGTGCCAGCAGTTTAGTCGTATACGAGCAGTACTTC. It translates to CASSLVVYEQYF.